The rows below give T cell receptor beta chains drawn from one sample of a study of identical twins. TCRdb recomputed calls from the 5' RACE reads with MiXCR, one row per CDR3 protein. This table has 200,000 to 250,000 distinct CDR3 sequences, about 7.5% appearing once. These sequences were also reported in another study, on yellow fever vaccine responses in identical twins.

The sample was memory (CD45RO+) T cells sorted from blood. These receptors were collected from a woman aged 18-35 years in good health. CDR3s include the opening cysteine and the closing phenylalanine or tryptophan. D genes are given only for firm matches. Size values are once, few and many counts, or a class for expanded clones, and some rows have none.

d_gene,v_gene,j_gene,abundance,CDR3nt,CDR3aa
NA,TRBV7-2,TRBJ2-3,NA,TGTGCCAGCAGCCGACAAGGAGATACGCAGTATTTT,CASSRQGDTQYF
NA,TRBV28,TRBJ2-7,few,TGTGCCAGCTCGGATGGGGGCACCTACGAGCAGTACTTC,CASSDGGTYEQYF
TRBD1,TRBV5-6,TRBJ2-3,many,TGTGCCAGCAGCGTAAACAGGGGATTCACAGATACGCAGTATTTT,CASSVNRGFTDTQYF
TRBD1,TRBV29-1,TRBJ2-5,many,TGCAGCGCCCACAGGGACAGGCAAGAGACCCAGTACTTC,CSAHRDRQETQYF
TRBD1,TRBV11-1,TRBJ2-1,few,TGTGCCACCAAATTCAGACAAAAATCCGGGACAGGGGATGGATACAATGAGCAGTTCTTC,CATKFRQKSGTGDGYNEQFF
TRBD1,TRBV28,TRBJ2-7,NA,TGTGCCAGCCTCGGACAGGGTACGTCCGAGCAGTACTTC,CASLGQGTSEQYF
TRBD2,TRBV20-1,TRBJ2-7,NA,TGCAGTGCAACGAAAGCGGGGGGCTCCTCCTCCTATTACTTC,CSATKAGGSSSYYF
NA,TRBV6-5,TRBJ2-3,many,TGTGCCAGCAGTTCAAGGACTGGGGAAGATACGCAGTATTTT,CASSSRTGEDTQYF
NA,TRBV7-9,TRBJ2-3,many,TGTGCCAGCAGCTTAGCGTCTCAGGTGGACACAGATACGCAGTATTTT,CASSLASQVDTDTQYF
NA,TRBV9,TRBJ1-5,NA,TGTGCCAGCAGCGTAGCGCCTTATAGCAATCAGCCCCAGCATTTT,CASSVAPYSNQPQHF
TRBD2,TRBV24-1,TRBJ2-2,NA,TGTGCCACCCAAGGGACTAGTTTGAGCGGGGAGCTGTTTTTT,CATQGTSLSGELFF
NA,TRBV2,TRBJ2-3,few,TGTGCCAGCAACCGTCGGTCCGGAAGCACAGATACGCAGTATTTT,CASNRRSGSTDTQYF
NA,TRBV9,TRBJ1-6,NA,TGTGCCAGCAGCGTTTTAGGGGATTCACCCCTCCACTTT,CASSVLGDSPLHF
NA,TRBV24-1,TRBJ2-2,many,TGTGCCACCAGTGTCTTGGGCCTCGGGGAGCTGTTTTTT,CATSVLGLGELFF
TRBD2,TRBV12-3/TRBV12-4,TRBJ2-1,many,TGTGCCAGCAGGACTAGCGGGAGCAATGAGCAGTTCTTC,CASRTSGSNEQFF
TRBD2,TRBV10-3,TRBJ2-1,few,TGTGCCATCACCCCAAGGAGGGGAATGGGACTAGCGGTAAAGTTGGGTGAGCAGTTCTTC,CAITPRRGMGLAVKLGEQFF
NA,TRBV10-3,TRBJ2-7,few,TGTGCCATCCAGGGGGCGGGAGAGACCTACGAGCAGTACTTC,CAIQGAGETYEQYF
TRBD2,TRBV7-9,TRBJ2-7,few,TGTGCCAGCAGCTTGGGGACTAGCGCGGACTCCTACGAGCAGTACTTC,CASSLGTSADSYEQYF
NA,TRBV6-7,TRBJ2-7,few,TGTGCCAGCAGTTCCACAGGGGGTGCTAGCGGACCCTACGAGCAGTACTTC,CASSSTGGASGPYEQYF
NA,TRBV12-3/TRBV12-4,TRBJ2-7,NA,TGTGCCAGCAGTTTAGCACCAGGATCCTACGAGCAGTACTTC,CASSLAPGSYEQYF
TRBD1,TRBV5-5,TRBJ1-6,NA,TGTGCCAGCAGCTTGGAAGACAGGGGTGACCTCCACTTT,CASSLEDRGDLHF
TRBD2,TRBV18,TRBJ2-7,many,TGTGCCAGCTCACCGGGACTAGCGGGATACGAGCAGTACTTC,CASSPGLAGYEQYF
TRBD2,TRBV3-1,TRBJ2-5,few,TGTGCCAGCAGCCAAGAGCCCGGGGGGACTAGTTTGGGGCCGCAAGAGACCCAGTACTTC,CASSQEPGGTSLGPQETQYF
NA,TRBV5-1,TRBJ2-3,many,TGCGCCAGCAGCTCCCGGACTTCCCCGGGCACAGATACGCAGTATTTT,CASSSRTSPGTDTQYF
NA,TRBV5-1,TRBJ1-1,few,TGCGCCAGCAGCCTACAAATAATGAACACTGAAGCTTTCTTT,CASSLQIMNTEAFF
TRBD2,TRBV24-1,TRBJ2-1,many,TGTGCCACCAGTGATGTAGCGGGAGGGCACTACAATGAGCAGTTCTTC,CATSDVAGGHYNEQFF
TRBD1,TRBV5-1,TRBJ2-3,NA,TGCGCCAGCAGCTCGGGACAGGGGGCGATTTGGCCCCAGTATTTT,CASSSGQGAIWPQYF
TRBD1,TRBV3-1,TRBJ1-2,few,TGTGCCAGCAGCCAATCAAACAGGGGAGGCTACACCTTC,CASSQSNRGGYTF
TRBD1,TRBV5-1,TRBJ1-2,NA,TGCGCCAGCAGCTACGTATCAGGGGGCAAGGGTGGCTACACCTTC,CASSYVSGGKGGYTF
TRBD2,TRBV27,TRBJ2-7,few,TGTGCCAGCAGTTTAGTACGGGAGGGCCACGAGCAGTACTTC,CASSLVREGHEQYF
TRBD1,TRBV15,TRBJ1-1,many,TGTGCCACCAGCAGGGAAACAGGGGCGAAGGGGACTGAAGCTTTCTTT,CATSRETGAKGTEAFF
NA,TRBV6-1,TRBJ2-5,few,TGTGCCAGCAATGGACCGGCCCAGGGACGGGAGACCCAGTACTTC,CASNGPAQGRETQYF
NA,TRBV4-1,TRBJ2-1,NA,TGCGCCAGCAGCCAAAGCCAGAGCTCCTACAATGAGCAGTTCTTC,CASSQSQSSYNEQFF
TRBD2,TRBV4-3,TRBJ2-7,NA,TGCGCCAGCAGCCACGGACTAGCGGGAACCTACGAGCAGTACTTC,CASSHGLAGTYEQYF
NA,TRBV12-3/TRBV12-4,TRBJ1-6,few,TGTGCCAGCAGTTTAGCAGGTTCCACGGCCTATTCACCCCTCCACTTT,CASSLAGSTAYSPLHF